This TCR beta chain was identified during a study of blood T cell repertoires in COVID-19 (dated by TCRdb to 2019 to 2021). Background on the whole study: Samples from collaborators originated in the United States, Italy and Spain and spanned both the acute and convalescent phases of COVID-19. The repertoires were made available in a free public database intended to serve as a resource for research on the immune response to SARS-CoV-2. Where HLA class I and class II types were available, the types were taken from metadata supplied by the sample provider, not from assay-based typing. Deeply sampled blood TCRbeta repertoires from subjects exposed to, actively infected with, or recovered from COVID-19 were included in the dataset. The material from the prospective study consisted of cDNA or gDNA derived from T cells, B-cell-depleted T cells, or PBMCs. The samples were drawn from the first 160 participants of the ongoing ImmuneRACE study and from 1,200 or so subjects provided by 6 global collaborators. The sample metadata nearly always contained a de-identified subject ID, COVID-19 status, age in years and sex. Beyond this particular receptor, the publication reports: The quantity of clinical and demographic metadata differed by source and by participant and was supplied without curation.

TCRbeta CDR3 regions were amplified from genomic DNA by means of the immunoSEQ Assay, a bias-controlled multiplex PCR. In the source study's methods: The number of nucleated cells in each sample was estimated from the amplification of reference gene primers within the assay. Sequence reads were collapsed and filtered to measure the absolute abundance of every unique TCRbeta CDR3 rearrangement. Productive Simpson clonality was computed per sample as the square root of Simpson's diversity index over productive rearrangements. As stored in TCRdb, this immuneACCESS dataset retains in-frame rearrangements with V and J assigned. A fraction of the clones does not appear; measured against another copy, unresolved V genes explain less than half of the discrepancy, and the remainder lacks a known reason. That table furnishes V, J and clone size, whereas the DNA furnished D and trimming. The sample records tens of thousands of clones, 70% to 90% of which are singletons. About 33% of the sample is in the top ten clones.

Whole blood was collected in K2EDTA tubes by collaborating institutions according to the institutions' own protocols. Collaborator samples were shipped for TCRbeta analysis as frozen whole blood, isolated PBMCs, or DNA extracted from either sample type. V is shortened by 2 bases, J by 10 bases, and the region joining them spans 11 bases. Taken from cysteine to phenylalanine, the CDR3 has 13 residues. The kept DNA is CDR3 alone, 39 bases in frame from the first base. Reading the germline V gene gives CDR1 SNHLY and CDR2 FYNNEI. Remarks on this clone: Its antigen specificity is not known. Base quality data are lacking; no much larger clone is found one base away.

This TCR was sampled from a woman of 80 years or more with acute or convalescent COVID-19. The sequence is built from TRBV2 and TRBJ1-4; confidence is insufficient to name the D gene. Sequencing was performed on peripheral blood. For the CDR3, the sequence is CASSEQALGKLFF. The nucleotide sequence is TGTGCCAGCAGTGAACAGGCTTTAGGAAAACTGTTTTTT.